This T cell receptor beta chain is from a study of CXCR3-negative and CXCR3-positive naive CD8 T cells (dated by TCRdb to between 2018 and 2020). About the study as a whole: In total, about 135 million TRB reads were obtained, or roughly 1.5 +/- 0.3 million reads per library. Naive subsets from five or six donors and memory cells from 3 donors were included in the TRBV-TRBJ cluster analysis. The diversity and physicochemical repertoire analyses included about a dozen donors pooled from two independent experiments. Study-wide findings and limitations: Because surface CD5, which is linked to self-reactivity in mice, was comparable between the naive subsets, TCR interaction strength was also inferred from TRB CDR3 physicochemical properties. Repertoire diversity was comparably high in both naive subsets but much lower in memory CD8+ T cells. Freshly isolated PBMCs were used for most assays because CXCR3 expression partially decreased after cryopreservation. TRB CDR3s from CXCR3-positive naive cells showed higher hydrophobicity (lower Kidera factor 4), lower energy, and higher strength and volume indices than CXCR3-negative naive cells. Similar TRBV-TRBJ usage was shown by naive CXCR3-negative and CXCR3-positive cells from the same donor, whereas distinct patterns were shown by memory cells.

As to this clonotype: The antigen it recognizes is unknown.

CDR3 length: 16 amino acids, cysteine to phenylalanine. No DNA sequence is on record. Per the germline V gene, LGHNA is the CDR1 and YSLEER is the CDR2. Each CD8+ T cell subset was flow-sorted in triplicate, and 300,000 or so cells per subset were placed directly into RLT lysis buffer. To exclude memory contaminants, naive CD8+ T cells were stringently defined as CD45RO-CCR7+CD27+CD95-. Peripheral blood mononuclear cells were isolated from buffy coats using standard density gradient centrifugation. A FACSAria III was used to flow-sort naive CD8+ T cells into CXCR3-negative and CXCR3-positive populations. Total RNA was extracted from sorted cells with an RNeasy Mini Kit. For sequencing, a NextSeq 550 was employed. The Human TCR Profiling Kit (MiLaboratory) was used to make UMI-labeled 5' RACE TRB cDNA libraries. cDNA synthesis used the entire amount of extracted RNA, and PCR amplification then used the entire amount of cDNA produced. Libraries were prepared in parallel using an identical number of PCR cycles. In the original analysis: With a minimum of two reads required per UMI, MIGEC and MiXCR pulled out about 57,000 +/- 9,900 unique UMI-labeled TRB cDNA molecules from each library. An average of approximately 40,000 +/- 10,000 functional in-frame TRB CDR3 nucleotide clonotypes without stop codons was found per library. Diversity metrics, including normalized Shannon-Wiener and Chao1, were computed in VDJtools after downsampling to 5000 UMI-labeled TRB molecules per sample. VDJtools was used to calculate clonotype-size-weighted physicochemical properties of the central five CDR3 residues, namely interaction energy, strength, volume and Kidera factor 4. TCRdb reprocessed the public reads and reports one entry per CDR3 protein sequence, without DNA. What appears here as the V and J calls and clone size reflects TCRdb's work, not the paper's. The table for this sample lists 150,000 or so distinct CDR3 sequences. Together, the top ten hold 0.45% to 0.6% of the sample.

The receptor's source is a human donor in good health. Some clones in this sample may be carry-over from other donors' samples. Sequenced input: naive CXCR3+ CD8+ T cells from blood. Read against the paper, the sample's cell subset or site label means: CD45RO-CCR7+CD27+CD95- naive CD8+ T cells expressing CXCR3 (TNR3+). The chain is made from TRBV4-3 and TRBJ2-6. The encoded CDR3 is CASSQVGATGANVLTF.